These 23 T cell receptor beta chains share one sample of origin, sequenced in a study of blood T cells in healthy people across ages. Primers used in a second PCR of about 7 to 11 cycles were a sample-barcoded 5' primer and a J-beta primer mix. TCRdb ran MiXCR on the 5' RACE reads and lists one entry per CDR3 protein. The sample contains more than 1.4 million distinct CDR3 sequences, 42% of which appear only once. The specimen was blood. These receptors were taken from a woman aged 18-35 years in good health.

The CDR3 here is CASSVEDSRNTEAFF. The CDR3 DNA reads TGTGCCAGCAGCGTAGAAGACAGTAGGAACACTGAAGCTTTCTTT. The chain couples TRBV9 to TRBJ1-1; tentative D call: TRBD1 (5 bases). The CDR3 length is 15 residues. Trimming took off 0 bases at V and 1 base at J, with 10 bases between the two ends. In germline, CDR1 is SGDLS, CDR2 YYNGEE.

The V call is TRBV20-1, the J call TRBJ2-7, with 8 bases identical to TRBD2. Per the germline V gene, CDR1 is DFQATT and CDR2 is SNEGSKA (reference sequence). The CDR3 extends over 15 amino acids. After removal of 6 bases from V and 0 bases from J, the junction contained 10 bases not matched to a gene. The chain's CDR3 is CSAHSGGATSYEQYF. DNA of the CDR3: TGCAGTGCCCACAGCGGGGGCGCAACCTCCTACGAGCAGTACTTC.

This clonotype has a handful of counts. The genes are TRBV4-1 and TRBJ2-5; 9 positions agree with TRBD2. CDR3 length equals 17 residues. Per germline, CDR1 MGHRA and CDR2 YSYEKL. V shed 3 bases, J shed 5 bases, and the junction held 13 bases outside the gene matches. The CDR3 loop is CASSHAPYSGRAETQYF. The CDR3 coding sequence is TGCGCCAGCAGCCACGCCCCTTATAGCGGGAGAGCCGAGACCCAGTACTTC.

The V call is TRBV7-9, the J call TRBJ1-2; maybe TRBD1 (5 bases). The CDR3 contains 14 residues. V lost 5 bases and J 5 bases, leaving 15 bases between the germline ends. The germline V gene has CDR1 SEHNR and CDR2 FQNEAQ (reference sequence). The CDR3 reads CASSPGTIVYGYTF. The CDR3 DNA sequence: TGTGCCAGCAGCCCCGGGACCATTGTTTATGGCTACACCTTC.

This clonotype has more than one count but fewer than ten. The V gene is TRBV5-1, the J gene TRBJ2-2; D is ambiguous. Germline values: CDR1 SGHRS, CDR2 YFSETQ. Trimming took off 5 bases at V and 14 bases at J, with 13 bases between the two ends. The CDR3 extends over 11 amino acids. The CDR3 loop reads CASRRNLELFF. CDR3 sequence (DNA): TGCGCCAGCAGAAGAAATTTGGAACTGTTTTTT.

This chain connects TRBV6-5 to TRBJ1-2; 7 bases are a match to TRBD1. CDR1 and CDR2 (germline): MNHEY, SVGAGI. The CDR3 is 11 amino acids. The V and J ends lost 7 bases and 7 bases, in that order; junction bases with no gene match: 3. The CDR3 nucleotides are TGTGCCAGCAAACACAGGGGTGGCTACACCTTC. Amino acids: CASKHRGGYTF.

This clonotype occurred a few times. V usage is TRBV29-1 and J usage is TRBJ1-4; D possibly corresponds to TRBD1 (5 bases). Germline lookup yields CDR1 SQVTM and CDR2 ANQGSEA. Trimming shortened V by 4 bases and J by 3 bases, and 12 bases separated the two germline ends. The CDR3 extends over 14 amino acids. In DNA form, the CDR3 reads TGCAGCGTTGTACGTGGGGCCCCTAATGAAAAACTGTTTTTT. It codes for CSVVRGAPNEKLFF. The whole variable domain, remainder taken from reference TRBV29-1 and TRBJ1-4, is SAVISQKPSRDICQRGTSLTIQCQVDSQVTMMFWYRQQPGQSLTLIATANQGSEATYESGFVIDKFPISRPNLTFSTLTVSNMSPEDSSIYLCSVVRGAPNEKLFFGSGTQLSVL.

The J gene is TRBJ1-2, the V gene TRBV2, with D possibly being TRBD1 (6 bases). The CDR3 covers 11 residues. Trimming cost V 7 bases and J 8 bases, with 11 bases left between them. CDR1 is SNHLY and CDR2 is FYNNEI in the germline V gene. DNA for the CDR3: TGTGCCAGCAACAGGGACGCAGGCTACACCTTC. Its protein product is CASNRDAGYTF.

There are a few counts of this clonotype. J is TRBJ2-3 and V is TRBV18; D may be TRBD2 (5 bases). V was clipped by 1 base and J by 5 bases, with 13 bases between them. Germline CDR1 reads KGHSH; CDR2 reads LQKENI. CDR3 length equals 15 residues. The CDR3 bases are TGTGCCAGCTCACCACTGGACTCGTACGGAGATACGCAGTATTTT. It yields the protein CASSPLDSYGDTQYF.

This chain connects TRBV7-3 to TRBJ2-2, with D tentatively TRBD2 (6 bases). The CDR3 length is 16 residues. CDR1 is SGHTA and CDR2 is FQGTGA in the germline V gene. The V end lost 6 bases, the J end lost 1 base, and 15 bases lay between the germline ends. CDR3 sequence: CASSGGTHLNTGELFF. In nucleotides, the CDR3 is TGTGCCAGCAGTGGGGGGACCCATCTGAACACCGGGGAGCTGTTTTTT.

V usage is TRBV7-2 and J usage is TRBJ2-1; D gene uncertain. Germline values: CDR1 SGHTA, CDR2 FQGNSA. This CDR3 is 13 amino acids long. The V gene lost 1 base and the J gene lost 10 bases, with 11 bases spanning the gap. For the CDR3, the DNA is TGTGCCAGCAGCTTAGGTTTTCTTGGGGAGCAGTTCTTC. Protein product: CASSLGFLGEQFF.

This clonotype was seen only a few times. The chain carries TRBV6-2 or TRBV6-3 and TRBJ2-3; 12 nucleotides agree with TRBD2. Germline V gene data show CDR1 as MNHEY and CDR2 as SVGEGT. This CDR3 has 16 residues. Trimming took 5 bases from V and 1 from J; bases not matched to a gene: 4. The CDR3 sequence: CASSTTSGGRTDTQYF. The DNA for the CDR3 is TGTGCCAGCAGTACGACTAGCGGGGGCCGCACAGATACGCAGTATTTT.

In this sample, this clonotype turned up a few times. The rearrangement joins TRBV5-6 to TRBJ2-3, with TRBD2 identical over 7 bases. The CDR3 has 18 amino acids. CDR1 and CDR2 from the germline V gene are SGHDT and YYEEEE. Unmatched junction bases numbered 12, after V lost 2 bases and J lost 0 bases. CDR3 nucleotide sequence: TGTGCCAGCAGCTTTGCCCCGACTAGCTGGTATAGCACAGATACGCAGTATTTT. Protein sequence: CASSFAPTSWYSTDTQYF.

The chain uses TRBV12-3 or TRBV12-4 and TRBJ1-5, with D tentatively TRBD1 (6 bases). The CDR3 contains 15 residues. The V and J ends lost 6 bases and 1 base respectively, with 13 bases between them. DNA for the CDR3: TGTGCCAGCAGGTCAGAGGGACAAAGCAATCAGCCCCAGCATTTT. This sequence encodes CASRSEGQSNQPQHF.

The chain couples TRBV9 to TRBJ1-2, with 8 bases aligning to TRBD1. Germline CDR1 SGDLS, CDR2 YYNGEE. This CDR3 is 17 amino acids long. Trimming cost V 3 bases and J 4 bases; bases outside gene matches: 14. The CDR3 nucleotides read TGTGCCAGCAGCGGTGGTGACAGGGGCCTTAGCGGCTATGGCTACACCTTC. Amino acid sequence: CASSGGDRGLSGYGYTF.

The chain is built from TRBV5-5 and TRBJ2-3, with 8 bases identical to TRBD2. CDR1 SGHKS and CDR2 YYEKEE come from the germline V gene (reference sequence). After removal of 0 bases from V and 3 bases from J, the junction contained 12 bases not matched to a gene. CDR3 length: 18 residues. The CDR3 reads CASSLGLFAGGFTDTQYF. CDR3 nucleotide sequence: TGTGCCAGCAGCTTGGGCCTCTTTGCGGGAGGTTTTACAGATACGCAGTATTTT.

The chain uses TRBV4-1 and TRBJ1-5; 7 nucleotides align to TRBD1. V shed 6 bases and J 7 bases; nucleotides not matched to a gene: 12. This CDR3 region has 15 residues. Germline CDR1 is MGHRA and CDR2 is YSYEKL. CDR3 sequence (DNA): TGCGCCAGCAGGACGTATACAGGGGAAGACCAGCCCCAGCATTTT. It yields the protein CASRTYTGEDQPQHF.

About this clonotype itself: A clone one base away is much larger, so this may be a read error. This chain links TRBV4-1 with TRBJ2-7; D ambiguous. The CDR3 totals 15 residues. The germline gives CDR1 MGHRA, CDR2 YSYEKL. Trimming removed 0 bases from V and 10 bases from J, with 19 bases in between. The chain's CDR3 is CASSQEYLGRREQYF. The CDR3 DNA sequence: TGCGCCAGCAGCCAAGAATATTTGGGCCGACGAGAACAGTACTTC.

This chain uses TRBV9 with TRBJ2-3; 8 bases agree with TRBD2. Trimming at V came to 0 bases and at J to 2 bases, leaving 5 bases not matched to a gene. This CDR3 is built from 16 residues. CDR1 and CDR2 (germline): SGDLS, YYNGEE. The CDR3 loop reads CASSVEGGGPTDTQYF. Written as DNA, the CDR3 is TGTGCCAGCAGCGTAGAGGGCGGGGGGCCCACAGATACGCAGTATTTT. Full variable domain (rest looked up from reference TRBV9 and TRBJ2-3): DSGVTQTPKHLITATGQRVTLRCSPRSGDLSVYWYQQSLDQGLQFLIQYYNGEERAKGNILERFSAQQFPDLHSELNLSSLELGDSALYFCASSVEGGGPTDTQYFGPGTRLTVL.

The chain carries TRBV20-1 and TRBJ1-1, with 8 bases fitting TRBD1. The CDR3 is 15 amino acids. The junction had 10 bases not matched to a gene; V was cut back by 6 bases and J by 1 base. The germline gives CDR1 DFQATT, CDR2 SNEGSKA (reference sequence). In DNA, the CDR3 is TGCAGTGCCCCTATTTCAGACAGGGGGAACACTGAAGCTTTCTTT. The encoded protein is CSAPISDRGNTEAFF.

The chain uses TRBV30 and TRBJ2-7; 7 nucleotides align to TRBD2. The V gene's germline CDR1 is GTSNPN and CDR2 SVGIG (reference sequence). Trimming cost V 0 bases and J 2 bases; bases outside gene matches: 13. The CDR3 spans 17 residues. DNA for the CDR3: TGTGCCTGGAGTGTACCGGGCGGGAGTGACCTTGCCTACGAGCAGTACTTC. Translating it yields CAWSVPGGSDLAYEQYF.

This clonotype was observed a handful of times. The chain carries TRBV29-1 and TRBJ2-3, with 15 bases identical to TRBD2. Germline CDR1 and CDR2: SQVTM and ANQGSEA. V was pared by 7 bases and J by 3 bases, with 11 bases of the junction left unmatched. CDR3 length: 17 amino acids. The CDR3 nucleotides are TGCAGCGCTGAGGGACTAGCGGGGGGCCTTTTGACAGATACGCAGTATTTT. This encodes CSAEGLAGGLLTDTQYF.

The gene calls are TRBV14 and TRBJ1-3, with D unclear. Germline CDR1 and CDR2: SGHDN and FVKESK. The CDR3 spans 11 residues. CDR3 DNA: TGTGGTAGCAGCTCTGGAAACACCATATATTTT. Its protein product is CGSSSGNTIYF.